The text below deals with one TCR beta chain. Its antigen remains unidentified. This sample stems from a study of cytomegalovirus exposure and HLA in healthy donors. Study as a whole: The Caucasian-associated ancestry cluster contained roughly four fifths of the approximately 430 genotyped donors.

The study's findings and limits: A prior analysis recorded that most TCR beta V segments were productive about 87% or about 30% of the time. Sequencing depth across donors, presence/absence analyses assumed, was roughly uniform. In most subjects, TCR beta sequences reportedly gave accurate predictions of HLA-A and HLA-B alleles.

The PCR employed 60 Vbeta primers together with 13 Jbeta primers. Clones were read by immunoSEQ multiplex PCR, and TCRdb kept only the in-frame ones, dropping some. The data contain about 140,000 clones, roughly 80% of them singletons. Germline-derived CDR1 and CDR2 are SGHRS and YFSETQ. CDR3 length: 14 amino acids. After removal of 0 bases from V and 4 bases from J, the junction contained 3 bases not matched to a gene. The sequence derives from a female donor in good health and CMV-seronegative. Specimen: PBMCs. The chain uses TRBV5-1 and TRBJ2-5; 7 bases are shared with TRBD1. CDR3 amino acids: CASSLVGGTETQYF. The CDR3 nucleotides read TGCGCCAGCAGCTTGGTAGGGGGCACAGAGACCCAGTACTTC.